This TCR beta chain was profiled in a study of cytomegalovirus exposure and HLA in healthy donors. The overall study: The early release's HLA-typed donors yielded approximately 85 million unique TCRs.

Use of 60 Vbeta and 13 Jbeta primers characterized the PCR. TCRdb keeps only in-frame clones here, not all; method: immunoSEQ multiplex PCR. The sample shows some 200,000 clones, 78% of them seen only once. This clone was seen a handful of times. Its cognate antigen is unknown. The junction differs from germline at one of its ends, possibly a read error. Germline assignment: CDR1 SEHNR and CDR2 FQNEAQ (reference sequence). The CDR3 sequence is 14 residues long. Points from the study as a whole: TCR beta sequences numbering roughly 18,000 were associated with HLA alleles at 0.05 false discovery rate in a later analysis. When analyzed later, a missense DCLRE1C variant was found to be linked to TCR beta V- and J-gene trimming.

The material sequenced was PBMCs. The clonotype was recovered from a female donor in good health and CMV-seronegative. The chain combines TRBV7-9 with TRBJ1-1; D perhaps matches TRBD1 (5 bases). CDR3 in amino acids: CSSSPDRTNTEAFF. Here the CDR3 DNA reads TGTTCCAGCAGCCCTGACAGAACCAACACTGAAGCTTTCTTT.